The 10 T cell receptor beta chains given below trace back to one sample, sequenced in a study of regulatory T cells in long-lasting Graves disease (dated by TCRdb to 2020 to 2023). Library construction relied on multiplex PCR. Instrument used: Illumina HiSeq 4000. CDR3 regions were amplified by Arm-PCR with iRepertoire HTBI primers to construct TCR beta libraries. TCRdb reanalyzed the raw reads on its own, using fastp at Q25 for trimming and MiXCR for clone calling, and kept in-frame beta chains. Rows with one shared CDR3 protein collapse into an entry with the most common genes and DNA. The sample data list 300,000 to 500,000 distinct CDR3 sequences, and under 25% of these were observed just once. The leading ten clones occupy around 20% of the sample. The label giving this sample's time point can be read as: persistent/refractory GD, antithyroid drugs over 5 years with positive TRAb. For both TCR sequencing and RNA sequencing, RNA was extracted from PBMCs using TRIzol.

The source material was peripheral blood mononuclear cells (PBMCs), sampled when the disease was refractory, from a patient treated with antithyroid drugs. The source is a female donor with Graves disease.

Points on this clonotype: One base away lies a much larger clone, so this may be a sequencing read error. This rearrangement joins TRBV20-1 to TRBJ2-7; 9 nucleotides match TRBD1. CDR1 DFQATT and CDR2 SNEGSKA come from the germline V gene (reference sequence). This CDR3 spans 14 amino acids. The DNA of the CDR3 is TGCAGTGCTAGTTCGGGACAGGGAGACTACGAGCGGTACTTC. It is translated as CSASSGQGDYERYF.

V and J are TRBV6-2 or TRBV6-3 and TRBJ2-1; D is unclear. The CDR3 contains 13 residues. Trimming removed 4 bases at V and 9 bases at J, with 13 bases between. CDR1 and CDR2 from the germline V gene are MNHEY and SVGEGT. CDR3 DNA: TGTGCCAGCAGTTTCCAGGTGGCAGTTGAGCAGTTCTTC. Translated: CASSFQVAVEQFF.

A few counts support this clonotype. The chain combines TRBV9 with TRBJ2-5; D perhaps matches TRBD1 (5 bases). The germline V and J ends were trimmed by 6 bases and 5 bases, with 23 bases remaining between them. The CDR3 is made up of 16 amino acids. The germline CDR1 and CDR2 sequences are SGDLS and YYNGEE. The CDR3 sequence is CASNTGISGAQETQYF. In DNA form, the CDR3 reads TGTGCCAGCAATACCGGAATATCTGGGGCCCAGGAGACCCAGTACTTC.

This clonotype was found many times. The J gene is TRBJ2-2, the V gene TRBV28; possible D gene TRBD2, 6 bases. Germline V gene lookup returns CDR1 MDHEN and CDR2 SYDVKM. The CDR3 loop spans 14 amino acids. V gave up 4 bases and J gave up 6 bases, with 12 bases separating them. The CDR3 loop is CASSSVTSAGELFF. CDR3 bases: TGTGCCAGCAGTTCCGTGACTAGTGCCGGGGAGCTGTTTTTT. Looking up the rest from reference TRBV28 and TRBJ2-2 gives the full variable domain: DVKVTQSSRYLVKRTGEKVFLECVQDMDHENMFWYRQDPGLGLRLIYFSYDVKMKEKGDIPEGYSVSREKKERFSLILESASTNQTSMYLCASSSVTSAGELFFGEGSRLTVL.

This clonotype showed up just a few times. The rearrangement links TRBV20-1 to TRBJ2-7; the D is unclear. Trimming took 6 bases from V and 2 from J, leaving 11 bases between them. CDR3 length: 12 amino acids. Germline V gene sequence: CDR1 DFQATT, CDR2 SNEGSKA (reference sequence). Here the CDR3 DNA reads TGCAGTGCCACGACGGATACCTACGAGCAGTACTTC. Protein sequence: CSATTDTYEQYF.

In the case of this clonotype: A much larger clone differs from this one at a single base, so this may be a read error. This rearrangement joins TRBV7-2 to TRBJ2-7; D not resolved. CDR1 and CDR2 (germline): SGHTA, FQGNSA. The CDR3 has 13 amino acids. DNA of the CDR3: TGTGACAGCAGCTTAGACCGCGTTTCCGAGCAGTACTTC. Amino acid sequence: CDSSLDRVSEQYF.

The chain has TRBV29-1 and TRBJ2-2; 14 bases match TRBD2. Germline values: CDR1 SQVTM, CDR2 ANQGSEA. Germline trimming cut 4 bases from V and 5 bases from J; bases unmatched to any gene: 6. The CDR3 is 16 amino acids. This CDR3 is CSVVGLAGGRTGELFF. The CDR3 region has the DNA TGCAGCGTTGTAGGACTAGCGGGAGGTCGAACCGGGGAGCTGTTTTTT.

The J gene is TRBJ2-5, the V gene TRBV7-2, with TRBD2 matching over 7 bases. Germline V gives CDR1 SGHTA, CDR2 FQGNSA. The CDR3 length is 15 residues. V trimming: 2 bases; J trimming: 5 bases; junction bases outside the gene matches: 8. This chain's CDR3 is CASSLTSAARETQYF. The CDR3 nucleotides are TGTGCCAGCAGCTTAACTAGCGCCGCCAGGGAGACCCAGTACTTC. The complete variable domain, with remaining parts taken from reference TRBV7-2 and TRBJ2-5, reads GAGVSQSPSNKVTEKGKDVELRCDPISGHTALYWYRQSLGQGLEFLIYFQGNSAPDKSGLPSDRFSAERTGGSVSTLTIQRTQQEDSAVYLCASSLTSAARETQYFGPGTRLLVL.

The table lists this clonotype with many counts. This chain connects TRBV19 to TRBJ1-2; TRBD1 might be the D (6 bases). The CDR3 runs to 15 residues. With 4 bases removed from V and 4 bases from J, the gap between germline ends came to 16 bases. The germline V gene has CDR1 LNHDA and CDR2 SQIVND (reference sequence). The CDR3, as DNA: TGTGCCAGTAGTACGGAGAACGACAGGAGCTATGGCTACACCTTC. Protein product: CASSTENDRSYGYTF. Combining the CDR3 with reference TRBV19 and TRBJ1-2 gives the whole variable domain DGGITQSPKYLFRKEGQNVTLSCEQNLNHDAMYWYRQDPGQGLRLIYYSQIVNDFQKGDIAEGYSVSREKKESFPLTVTSAQKNPTAFYLCASSTENDRSYGYTFGSGTRLTVV.

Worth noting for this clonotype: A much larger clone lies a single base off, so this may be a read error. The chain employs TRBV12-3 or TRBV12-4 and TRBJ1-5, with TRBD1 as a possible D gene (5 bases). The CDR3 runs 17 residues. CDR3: CASNLVSGADEYQPQHF. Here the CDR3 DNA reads TGTGCCAGCAATTTAGTTTCTGGGGCAGATGAGTATCAGCCCCAGCATTTT.